The source of this TCR beta chain is a study of blood T cell repertoires in COVID-19 (dated by TCRdb to about 2020). Notes on the research overall: The collaborator samples originated in the United States, Italy and Spain and spanned the acute and convalescent phases of COVID-19. The prospective study material was composed of cDNA or gDNA derived from T cells, B-cell-depleted T cells, or PBMCs. Subjects who had been exposed to COVID-19, were actively infected with it, or had recovered from it provided the deeply sampled blood TCRbeta repertoires that made up the dataset. The repertoires were released in a freely available public database meant as a resource for research on the immune response to SARS-CoV-2. Samples came from the ongoing ImmuneRACE study (first 160 participants) plus 1,254 subjects from 6 global collaborators. Nearly every sample came with metadata listing a de-identified subject ID, COVID-19 status, age in years and sex. Where HLA class I and class II types were available, the types were taken from metadata supplied by the sample provider, not from assay-based typing.

About this clone: Its antigen remains unidentified. No base qualities exist here, and no much larger clone lies one base off it.

Overall results and qualifications from the work: How much clinical and demographic metadata was included differed by source and by participant, and the metadata was provided uncurated.

TCRbeta CDR3 regions were amplified from genomic DNA using the immunoSEQ Assay, a bias-controlled multiplex PCR. In the source study's methods: Within the assay, amplification of reference gene primers was used to estimate how many nucleated cells each sample contained. Sequence reads were collapsed and filtered to measure the absolute abundance of every unique TCRbeta CDR3 rearrangement. Productive Simpson clonality was computed per sample as the square root of Simpson's diversity index over productive rearrangements. What TCRdb holds here is the immuneACCESS table cut down to in-frame rearrangements. Part of the clones is not present; checked against another copy, under half of the missing clones reflect an unresolved V gene, and the others are unexplained. V and J calls and clone size are given by that table; D and trimming were obtained from the DNA. Within this sample are approximately 330,000 clones, with roughly 87% of them counted one time only. The ten largest clones capture just over 9.5% of the sample.

At one collaborating source in Seattle, patients were enrolled during active infection and were followed longitudinally through the course of disease. Collaborating institutions collected whole blood in K2EDTA tubes following their own protocols. For TCRbeta analysis, collaborator samples were shipped as frozen whole blood, as isolated PBMCs, or as DNA extracted from either sample type. Sequences LGHNA (CDR1) and YSLEER (CDR2) are obtained from the germline V gene. CDR3 length: 14 amino acids, cysteine to phenylalanine. CDR3 DNA is the only sequence kept; it has 42 bases, read in frame from the first base. V trim: 3 bases; J trim: 4 bases; unmatched bases: 1.

This clonotype was sampled from a man in his thirties or forties with COVID-19, enrolled during active disease. The rearrangement combines TRBV4-3 with TRBJ2-5; 11 junctional bases match TRBD2. The sample was peripheral blood. The CDR3 reads CASSHGTSGETQYF. The DNA sequence is TGCGCCAGCAGCCACGGGACTAGCGGAGAGACCCAGTACTTC.